A single count supports the clone carrying this T cell receptor (beta chain). The sample belongs to a study of radiation and T cells in renal cell carcinoma. Looking at the study overall: Nephrectomy followed 15 Gy stereotactic body radiation by 4 weeks.

The time point is: blood 2 weeks post-SBRT. Specified treatment: 15 Gy SBRT to primary tumor, nephrectomy 4 weeks later. The assay was immunoSEQ multiplex PCR, and TCRdb's table has in-frame clones only and misses some. Of more than 150,000 clones listed, approximately 88% are singletons. CDR1 and CDR2 (germline): LNHDA, SQIVND (reference sequence). Trimming removed 3 bases from V and 0 bases from J, with 12 bases in between. The CDR3 contains 16 residues. Specimen: blood, collected from a patient whose treatment included radiotherapy and nephrectomy. This TCR derives from a woman in her fifties or sixties with renal cell carcinoma. The chain combines TRBV19 with TRBJ1-3; D is undetermined. The CDR3 DNA reads TGTGCCAGTAGTATCCCCGGGCGAAGCTCTGGAAACACCATATATTTT. It translates to CASSIPGRSSGNTIYF.